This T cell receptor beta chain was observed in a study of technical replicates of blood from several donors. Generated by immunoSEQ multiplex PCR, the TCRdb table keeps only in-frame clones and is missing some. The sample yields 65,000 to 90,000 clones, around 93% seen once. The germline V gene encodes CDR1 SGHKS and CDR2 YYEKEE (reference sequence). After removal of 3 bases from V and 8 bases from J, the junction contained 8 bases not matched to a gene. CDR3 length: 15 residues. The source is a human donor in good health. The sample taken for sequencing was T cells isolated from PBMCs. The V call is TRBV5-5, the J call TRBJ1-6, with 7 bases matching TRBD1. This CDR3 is CASSSGQELYSPLHF. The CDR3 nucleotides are TGTGCCAGCAGCTCCGGACAGGAGCTCTATTCACCCCTCCACTTT. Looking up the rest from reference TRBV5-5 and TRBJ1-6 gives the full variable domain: DAGVTQSPTHLIKTRGQQVTLRCSPISGHKSVSWYQQVLGQGPQFIFQYYEKEERGRGNFPDRFSARQFPNYSSELNVNALLLGDSALYLCASSSGQELYSPLHFGNGTRLTVT.